This TCR beta chain was identified in a study of Graves' ophthalmopathy and Graves' hyperthyroidism. The CDR3 has 16 amino acids. Trimming took off 5 bases at V and 2 bases at J, with 16 bases between the two ends. Germline V gene data show CDR1 as SGHTA and CDR2 as FQGNSA. Physicians reached a diagnosis by relying on clinical symptoms, serum thyroxine, TRAb, thyroid ultrasound and orbital computed tomography. TCR beta CDR3 regions were amplified from RNA transcripts. The library came from an HTBI-primed first-round RT-PCR and a second-round multiplex PCR. TCRdb passed the multiplex PCR reads through MiXCR, listing each CDR3 protein once. The sample contains 650,000 to 800,000 distinct CDR3 sequences, under 50% of which appear only once. This clonotype has a count of ten or more.

The sample comprised peripheral blood. This sequence joins TRBV7-2 and TRBJ1-5; D is unresolved. The receptor comes from an adult man with Graves' ophthalmopathy. The CDR3 DNA reads TGTGCCAGCAGCCCCGGGTCGGCAGTGCGCAATCAGCCCCAGCATTTT. It encodes CASSPGSAVRNQPQHF.